This paragraph covers one T cell receptor beta chain sequence. The data originate from a study of blood T cell repertoires in COVID-19. Sequencing was performed with immunoSEQ multiplex PCR; in TCRdb, only in-frame clones are kept and a portion is missing. This sample has fewer than 150,000 clones, with approximately 84% found just once. With 7 bases clipped from V and 8 bases from J, the junction kept 11 bases outside the gene matches. Germline V CDR1 and CDR2: MNHEY, SVGAGI. The CDR3 is 14 residues long. This clonotype was obtained from a man in his forties or fifties with acute or convalescent COVID-19. The sample comprised peripheral blood. The chain employs TRBV6-5 and TRBJ2-1; 7 bases are a match to TRBD2. The CDR3 coding sequence is TGTGCCAGCATATTGACTAGCCGGGCCCATGAGCAGTTCTTC. Its protein is CASILTSRAHEQFF.